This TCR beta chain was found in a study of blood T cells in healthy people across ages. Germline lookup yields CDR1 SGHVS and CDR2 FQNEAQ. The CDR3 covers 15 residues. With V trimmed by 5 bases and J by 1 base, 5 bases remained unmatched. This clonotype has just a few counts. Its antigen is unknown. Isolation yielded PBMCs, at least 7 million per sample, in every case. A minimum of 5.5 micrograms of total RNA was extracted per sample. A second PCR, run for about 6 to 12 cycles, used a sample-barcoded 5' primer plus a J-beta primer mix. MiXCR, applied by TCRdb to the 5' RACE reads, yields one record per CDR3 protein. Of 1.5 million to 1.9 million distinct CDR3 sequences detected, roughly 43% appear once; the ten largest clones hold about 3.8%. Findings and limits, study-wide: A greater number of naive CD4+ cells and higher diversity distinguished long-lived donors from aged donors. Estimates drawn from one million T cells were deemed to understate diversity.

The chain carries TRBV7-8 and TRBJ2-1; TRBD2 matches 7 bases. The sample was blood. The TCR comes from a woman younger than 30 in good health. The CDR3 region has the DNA TGTGCCAGCAGCAATCGGGGGGTATCCTACAATGAGCAGTTCTTC. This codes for CASSNRGVSYNEQFF.